The entry below describes one T cell receptor beta chain. Its target is not known. Thawed unstimulated PBMCs were FACS-sorted by CD3, CD4 and CD8 into two populations. This entry is derived from a study of T cell clones after liver transplantation. CDR3 size: 13 residues. V was pared by 4 bases and J by 1 base, with 7 bases between. Per germline, CDR1 KGHSH and CDR2 LQKENI. Generated by immunoSEQ multiplex PCR, the TCRdb table keeps only in-frame clones and is missing some. In the table there are roughly 100,000 clones, around 84% of which are singletons. Study observations and caveats: Low donor cell numbers restricted donor-reactive repertoire measurement in two subjects.

Material: CD4+ T cells from blood, obtained approximately 4 years after liver transplant. The sequence derives from a human patient who received a liver transplant. Some of the T cells may derive from the graft donor. The chain has TRBV18 and TRBJ1-1; no definite D call. The CDR3 is CASSLARNTEAFF. CDR3 sequence (DNA): TGTGCCAGCTCACTGGCAAGGAACACTGAAGCTTTCTTT.